This entry concerns a single TCR beta chain. Its antigen is undetermined. Naive-designated CD8 cells lacked CD45RO, were positively enriched for CCR7, and omitted terminally differentiated effector memory CD45RA+ cells. In germline, CDR1 is MNHNS, CDR2 SASEGT. The CDR3 spans 14 residues. Trimming removed 0 bases from V and 2 bases from J, with 5 bases in between. Libraries were prepared by immunoSEQ multiplex PCR; TCRdb keeps only in-frame clonotypes and omits some of them. The profile shows around 600,000 clones, approximately 95% of them singletons. This record belongs to a study of shared clonotypes between healthy human individuals. Across the whole study: Per donor, three plates held CD4 naive cells, three held CD4 memory, two held CD8 naive and one held CD8 memory.

Study conclusions and caveats: Non-shared clonotypes had lower generation probabilities than clonotypes shared by all four sorted-subset donors.

Sequencing input: naive CD8+ T cells sorted from blood. V and J are TRBV6-1 and TRBJ1-3; the D is unclear. The clonotype originates from a young woman in good health. CDR3 protein: CASSEAGPGNTIYF. The CDR3 DNA sequence: TGTGCCAGCAGTGAAGCAGGGCCTGGAAACACCATATATTTT.